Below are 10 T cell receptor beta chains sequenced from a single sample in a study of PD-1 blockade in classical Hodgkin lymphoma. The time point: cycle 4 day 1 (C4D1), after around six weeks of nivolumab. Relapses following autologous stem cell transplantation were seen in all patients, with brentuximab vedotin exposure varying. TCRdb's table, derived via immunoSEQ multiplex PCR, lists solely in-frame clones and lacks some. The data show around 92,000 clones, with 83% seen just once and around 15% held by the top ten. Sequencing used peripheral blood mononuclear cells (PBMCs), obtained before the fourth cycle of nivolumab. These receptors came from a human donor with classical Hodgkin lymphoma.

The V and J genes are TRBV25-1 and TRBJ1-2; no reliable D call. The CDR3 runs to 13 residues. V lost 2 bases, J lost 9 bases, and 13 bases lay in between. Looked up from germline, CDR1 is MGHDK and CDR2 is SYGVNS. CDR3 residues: CASSEEGLESYTF. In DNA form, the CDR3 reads TGTGCCAGCAGTGAAGAAGGGCTGGAGAGCTACACCTTC.

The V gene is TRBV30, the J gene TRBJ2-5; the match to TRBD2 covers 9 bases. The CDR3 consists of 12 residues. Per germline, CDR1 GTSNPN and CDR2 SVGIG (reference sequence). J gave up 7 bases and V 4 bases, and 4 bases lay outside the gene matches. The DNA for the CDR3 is TGTGCCTGGACGACTAGCGGTGGGACCCAGTACTTC. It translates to CAWTTSGGTQYF. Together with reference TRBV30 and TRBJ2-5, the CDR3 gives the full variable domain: SQTIHQWPATLVQPVGSPLSLECTVEGTSNPNLYWYRQAAGRGLQLLFYSVGIGQISSEVPQNLSASRPQDRQFILSSKKLLLSDSGFYLCAWTTSGGTQYFGPGTRLLVL.

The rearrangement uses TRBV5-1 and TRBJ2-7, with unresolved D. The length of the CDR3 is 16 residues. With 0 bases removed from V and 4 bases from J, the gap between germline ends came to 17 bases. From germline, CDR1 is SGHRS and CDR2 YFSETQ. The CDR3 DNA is TGCGCCAGCAGCTTGGTGGGCCTTTCGGTGGTATACGAGCAGTACTTC. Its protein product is CASSLVGLSVVYEQYF.

CDR3 amino acids: CASRLAGGPTDTQYF. The CDR3 DNA follows: TGTGCCAGCAGACTAGCGGGAGGGCCCACAGATACGCAGTATTTT. The chain couples TRBV6-1 to TRBJ2-3; 13 positions agree with TRBD2. Germline loops: CDR1 MNHNS, CDR2 SASEGT. Germline trimming cut 6 bases from V and 2 bases from J; bases unmatched to any gene: 2. The CDR3 is made up of 15 amino acids.

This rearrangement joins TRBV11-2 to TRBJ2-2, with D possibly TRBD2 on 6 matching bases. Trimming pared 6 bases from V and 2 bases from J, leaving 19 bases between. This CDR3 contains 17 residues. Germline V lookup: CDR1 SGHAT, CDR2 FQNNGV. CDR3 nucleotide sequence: TGTGCCAGCAGACCCCCCGGACGGGAGCGAAACACCGGGGAGCTGTTTTTT. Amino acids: CASRPPGRERNTGELFF.

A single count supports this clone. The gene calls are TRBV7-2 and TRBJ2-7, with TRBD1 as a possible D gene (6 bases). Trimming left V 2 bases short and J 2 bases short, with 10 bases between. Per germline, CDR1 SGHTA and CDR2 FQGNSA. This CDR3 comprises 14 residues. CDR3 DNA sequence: TGTGCCAGCAGCTTAAGGACAGCTACCTACGAGCAGTACTTC. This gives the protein CASSLRTATYEQYF.

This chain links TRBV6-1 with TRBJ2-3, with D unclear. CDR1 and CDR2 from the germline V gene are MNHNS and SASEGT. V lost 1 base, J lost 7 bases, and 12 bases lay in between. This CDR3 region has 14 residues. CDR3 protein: CASSEVGSSYTQYF. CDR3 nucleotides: TGTGCCAGCAGTGAAGTGGGTAGCTCGTATACGCAGTATTTT.

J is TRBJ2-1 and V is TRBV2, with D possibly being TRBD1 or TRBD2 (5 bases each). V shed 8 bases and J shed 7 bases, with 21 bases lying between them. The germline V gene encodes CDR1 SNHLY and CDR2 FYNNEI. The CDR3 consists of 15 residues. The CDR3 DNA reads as TGTGCCAGCGGGAGTACGAGGGGAGAGGGTAATGAGCAGTTCTTC. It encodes CASGSTRGEGNEQFF. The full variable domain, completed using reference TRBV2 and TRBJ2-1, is EPEVTQTPSHQVTQMGQEVILRCVPISNHLYFYWYRQILGQKVEFLVSFYNNEISEKSEIFDDQFSVERPDGSNFTLKIRSTKLEDSAMYFCASGSTRGEGNEQFFGPGTRLTVL.

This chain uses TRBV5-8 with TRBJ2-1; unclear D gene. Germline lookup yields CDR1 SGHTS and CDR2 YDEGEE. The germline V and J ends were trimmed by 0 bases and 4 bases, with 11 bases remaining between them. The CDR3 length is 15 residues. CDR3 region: CASSLARGGYNEQFF. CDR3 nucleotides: TGTGCCAGCAGCTTGGCACGAGGCGGATACAATGAGCAGTTCTTC.

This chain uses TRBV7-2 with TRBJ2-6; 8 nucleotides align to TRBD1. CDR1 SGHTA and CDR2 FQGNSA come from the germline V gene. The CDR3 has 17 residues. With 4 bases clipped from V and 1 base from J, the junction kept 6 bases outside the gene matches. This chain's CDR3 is CASSSGTGVSGANVLTF. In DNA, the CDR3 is TGTGCCAGCAGCTCCGGGACAGGAGTATCTGGGGCCAACGTCCTGACTTTC.